This T cell receptor beta chain was identified in a study of blood T cell repertoires in COVID-19. Study-wide background: Spain, Italy and the United States supplied samples that represented acute and convalescent COVID-19. T cells, B-cell-depleted T cells, or PBMCs supplied cDNA or gDNA.

Original handling: Amplified reference gene primers provided the basis for estimating nucleated cell counts. Only in-frame clones appear in the TCRdb table, and some are missing; sequencing was by immunoSEQ multiplex PCR. D and trimming were read from the DNA, whereas the V and J calls and clone size are those reported in that table. This repertoire shows roughly 170,000 clones, about three quarters found once; its top ten account for approximately 26%. Germline assignment: CDR1 SGHVS and CDR2 FQNEAQ. The CDR3 extends over 14 amino acids. V dropped 5 bases and J dropped 8; count of bases not matched to a gene: 7.

This clonotype originated in a woman between 70 and 85 years old with acute or convalescent COVID-19. The chain links TRBV7-8 to TRBJ1-4; 8 nucleotides agree with TRBD1. The sample taken for sequencing was peripheral blood. The CDR3 loop is CASSPGGPREKLFF. Here the CDR3 DNA reads TGTGCCAGCAGCCCAGGGGGCCCACGGGAAAAACTGTTTTTT.